These T cell receptor beta chains were read from a single sample in a study of shared clonotypes between healthy human individuals. Clones were read by immunoSEQ multiplex PCR, and TCRdb kept only the in-frame ones, dropping some. The sample lists some 630,000 clones; about two thirds were seen once. The source material was memory CD4+ T cells sorted from blood. The receptors shown here come from a woman between 25 and 40 years old in good health. Each CDR3 is given with its conserved first and last residue. Fields, in order: clone size, D gene, J gene, V gene, CDR3 DNA, CDR3 protein. The D gene is left open where the match is weak. Size is omitted from some rows. Given values are once, few, many or a class for expanded clones.

clone_size: once; d_call: -; j_call: TRBJ2-7; v_call: TRBV5-1; cdr3_nt: TGCGCCAGCAGCTTGGGGGCTAGCGCGACCTACGAGCAGTACTTC; cdr3_aa: CASSLGASATYEQYF
clone_size: -; d_call: TRBD1; j_call: TRBJ2-2; v_call: TRBV10-1; cdr3_nt: TGCGCCAGCAGTGTCGGGACAGTAAACACCGGGGAGCTGTTTTTT; cdr3_aa: CASSVGTVNTGELFF
clone_size: -; d_call: -; j_call: TRBJ2-1; v_call: TRBV27; cdr3_nt: TGTGCCAGCAGGGGATTAGGCGGAGGCTACAATGAGCAGTTCTTC; cdr3_aa: CASRGLGGGYNEQFF
clone_size: -; d_call: -; j_call: TRBJ2-5; v_call: TRBV29-1; cdr3_nt: TGCAGCGTTGGTCAGCCCCAAGAGACCCAGTACTTC; cdr3_aa: CSVGQPQETQYF
clone_size: -; d_call: -; j_call: TRBJ2-5; v_call: TRBV25-1; cdr3_nt: TGTGCCAGCAGCCAAGAATTAGCATCGGAGACCCAGTACTTC; cdr3_aa: CASSQELASETQYF
clone_size: -; d_call: -; j_call: TRBJ1-1; v_call: TRBV28; cdr3_nt: TGTGCCAGCAGTTCTGCGACAGGCCTTATGAACACTGAAGCTTTCTTT; cdr3_aa: CASSSATGLMNTEAFF
clone_size: -; d_call: TRBD2; j_call: TRBJ2-1; v_call: TRBV6-6; cdr3_nt: TGTGCCAGCAGTTACTTCAGTAGCGGGGGAGGCAATGAGCAGTTCTTC; cdr3_aa: CASSYFSSGGGNEQFF
clone_size: -; d_call: -; j_call: TRBJ2-2; v_call: TRBV6-1; cdr3_nt: TGTGCCAGCAGGGGGACAAGAAACACCGGGGAGCTGTTTTTT; cdr3_aa: CASRGTRNTGELFF
clone_size: -; d_call: TRBD1; j_call: TRBJ2-7; v_call: TRBV19; cdr3_nt: TGTGCCAGTAGAATGACAGGGGGCAGCTACGAGCAGTACTTC; cdr3_aa: CASRMTGGSYEQYF
clone_size: -; d_call: TRBD2; j_call: TRBJ2-1; v_call: TRBV29-1; cdr3_nt: TGCAGCGTCCTAAGCGGGGCCCTCTACAATGAGCAGTTCTTC; cdr3_aa: CSVLSGALYNEQFF